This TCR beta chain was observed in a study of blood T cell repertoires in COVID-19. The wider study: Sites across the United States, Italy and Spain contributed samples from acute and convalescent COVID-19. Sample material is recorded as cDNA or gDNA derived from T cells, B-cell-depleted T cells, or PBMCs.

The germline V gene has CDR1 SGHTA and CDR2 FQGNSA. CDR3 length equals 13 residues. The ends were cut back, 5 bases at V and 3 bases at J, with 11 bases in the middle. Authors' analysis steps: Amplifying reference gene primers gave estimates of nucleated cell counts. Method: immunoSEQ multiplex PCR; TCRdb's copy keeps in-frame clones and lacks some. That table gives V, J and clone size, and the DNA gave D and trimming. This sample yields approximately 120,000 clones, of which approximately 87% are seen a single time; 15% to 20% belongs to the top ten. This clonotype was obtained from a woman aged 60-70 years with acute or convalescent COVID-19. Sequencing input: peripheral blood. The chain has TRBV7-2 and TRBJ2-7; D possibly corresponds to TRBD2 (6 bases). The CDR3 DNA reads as TGTGCCAGCAGCCCCCGGAGGGGCTACGAGCAGTACTTC. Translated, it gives CASSPRRGYEQYF.